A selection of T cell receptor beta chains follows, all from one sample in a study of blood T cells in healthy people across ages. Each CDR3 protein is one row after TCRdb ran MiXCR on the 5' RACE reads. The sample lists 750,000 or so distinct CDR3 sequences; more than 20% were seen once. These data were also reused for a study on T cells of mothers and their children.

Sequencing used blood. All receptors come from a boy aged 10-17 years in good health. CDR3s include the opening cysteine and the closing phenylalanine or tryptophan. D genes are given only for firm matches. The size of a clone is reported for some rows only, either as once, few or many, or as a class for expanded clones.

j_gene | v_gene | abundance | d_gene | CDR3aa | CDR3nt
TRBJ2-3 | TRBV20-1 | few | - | CSVGADGGYTDTQYF | TGCAGTGTAGGGGCCGATGGGGGATACACAGATACGCAGTATTTT
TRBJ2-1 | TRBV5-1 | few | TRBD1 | CASRGQEYNEQFF | TGCGCCAGCAGGGGACAGGAGTACAATGAGCAGTTCTTC
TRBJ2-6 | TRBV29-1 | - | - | CSVYLSSGANVLTF | TGCAGCGTTTACCTTTCCTCTGGGGCCAACGTCCTGACTTTC
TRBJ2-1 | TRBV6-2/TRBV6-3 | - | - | CATEVAFNEQFF | TGTGCCACCGAGGTTGCGTTCAATGAGCAGTTCTTC
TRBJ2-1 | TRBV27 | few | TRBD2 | CASSYLTSGIRNEQFF | TGTGCCAGCAGTTACCTAACTAGCGGGATTCGCAATGAGCAGTTCTTC
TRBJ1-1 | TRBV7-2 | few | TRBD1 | CASSSIPPQGGNTEAFF | TGTGCCAGCAGCTCCATTCCTCCACAGGGGGGTAACACTGAAGCTTTCTTT
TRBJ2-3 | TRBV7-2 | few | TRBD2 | CASSLASGGSTDTQYF | TGTGCCAGCAGCTTAGCTAGCGGGGGAAGCACAGATACGCAGTATTTT
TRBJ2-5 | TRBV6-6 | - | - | CASRPTVTETQYF | TGTGCCAGCAGACCGACAGTCACAGAGACCCAGTACTTC
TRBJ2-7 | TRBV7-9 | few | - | CASSQWDIAYEQYF | TGTGCCAGCAGCCAATGGGACATAGCCTACGAGCAGTACTTC
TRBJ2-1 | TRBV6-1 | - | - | CASSEVGSSYNEQFF | TGTGCCAGCAGTGAAGTTGGGAGCTCCTACAATGAGCAGTTCTTC
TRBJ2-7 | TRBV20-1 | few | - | CSALAISGEQYF | TGCAGTGCTCTAGCCATTTCGGGCGAGCAGTACTTC
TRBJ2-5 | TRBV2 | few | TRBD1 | CASSEDRDEETQYF | TGTGCCAGCAGTGAGGACAGGGACGAAGAGACCCAGTACTTC
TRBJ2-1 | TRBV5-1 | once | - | CASSLLGTQNEQFF | TGCGCCAGCAGCTTGCTAGGGACACAAAATGAGCAGTTCTTC
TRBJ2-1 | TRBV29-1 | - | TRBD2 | CSVEGVREGYHNEQFF | TGCAGCGTTGAAGGTGTGCGGGAGGGCTATCATAATGAGCAGTTCTTC
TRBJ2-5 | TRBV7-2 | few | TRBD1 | CASSFSDREQETQYF | TGTGCCAGCAGCTTCTCCGACAGGGAGCAAGAGACCCAGTACTTC
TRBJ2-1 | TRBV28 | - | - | CASSLGGGRSSSYNEQFF | TGTGCCAGCAGTTTAGGAGGGGGGCGATCGAGCTCCTACAATGAGCAGTTCTTC
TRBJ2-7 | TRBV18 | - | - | CASSPSGSGAYEQYF | TGTGCCAGCTCACCATCGGGAAGTGGGGCCTACGAGCAGTACTTC
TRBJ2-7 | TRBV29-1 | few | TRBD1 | CSVGLTGSKYEQYF | TGCAGCGTTGGATTGACAGGGTCTAAGTACGAGCAGTACTTC
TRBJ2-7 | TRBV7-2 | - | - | CASSLSRSADYEQYF | TGTGCCAGCAGCTTAAGCAGGTCGGCAGACTACGAGCAGTACTTC
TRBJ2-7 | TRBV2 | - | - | CASRDKKGVMIYEQYF | TGTGCCAGCAGGGATAAGAAGGGGGTTATGATCTACGAGCAGTACTTC
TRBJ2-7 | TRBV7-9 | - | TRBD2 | CASSSSGETYEQYF | TGTGCCAGCAGCTCGAGCGGGGAAACCTACGAGCAGTACTTC
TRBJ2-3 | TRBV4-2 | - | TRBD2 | CASSSGGGDTDTQYF | TGTGCCAGCAGCTCCGGCGGGGGGGACACAGATACGCAGTATTTT
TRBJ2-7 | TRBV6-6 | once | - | CASSYRGGQNYEQYF | TGTGCCAGCAGTTATCGGGGGGGACAGAATTACGAGCAGTACTTC
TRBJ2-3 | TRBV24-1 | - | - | CATSVEADPYTDTQYF | TGTGCCACCAGTGTGGAAGCGGACCCTTACACAGATACGCAGTATTTT
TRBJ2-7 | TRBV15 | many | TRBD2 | CATSRDRGEGNEQYF | TGTGCCACCAGCAGAGATCGCGGGGAGGGAAACGAGCAGTACTTC
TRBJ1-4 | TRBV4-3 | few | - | CASSQGGGITNEKLFF | TGCGCCAGCAGCCAAGGAGGAGGGATCACTAATGAAAAACTGTTTTTT
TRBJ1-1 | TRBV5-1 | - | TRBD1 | CASSLEQGHTEAFF | TGCGCCAGCAGCTTGGAACAGGGGCACACTGAAGCTTTCTTT
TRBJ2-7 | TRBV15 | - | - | CATSEVVGTYEQYF | TGTGCCACCAGCGAGGTTGTGGGGACCTACGAGCAGTACTTC
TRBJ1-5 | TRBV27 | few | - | CASSLSQDQPQHF | TGTGCCAGCAGTTTATCCCAGGACCAGCCCCAGCATTTT
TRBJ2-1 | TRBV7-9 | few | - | CASSSIVGGSYNEQFF | TGTGCCAGCAGTTCAATCGTAGGGGGCTCCTACAATGAGCAGTTCTTC
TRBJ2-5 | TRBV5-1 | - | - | CASSSLTGPKTQYF | TGCGCCAGCAGCTCGTTAACAGGTCCCAAGACCCAGTACTTC
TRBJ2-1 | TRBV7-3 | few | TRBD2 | CASSLSGGRYNEQFF | TGTGCCAGCAGCTTAAGCGGGGGACGTTACAATGAGCAGTTCTTC
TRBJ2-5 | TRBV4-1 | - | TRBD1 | CASSQQAGQGGGETQYF | TGCGCCAGCAGCCAACAGGCCGGACAGGGTGGCGGAGAGACCCAGTACTTC
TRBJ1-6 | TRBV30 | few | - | CAWRNLRDSPLHF | TGTGCCTGGAGGAACCTACGCGATTCACCCCTCCACTTT
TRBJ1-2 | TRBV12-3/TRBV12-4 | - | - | CASAIQTLYGYTF | TGCGCCAGCGCTATACAGACTCTCTATGGCTACACCTTC
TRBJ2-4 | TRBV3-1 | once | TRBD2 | CASSPSGGRKENIQYF | TGTGCCAGCAGCCCGAGCGGGGGGCGGAAGGAGAACATTCAGTACTTC
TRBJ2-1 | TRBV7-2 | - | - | CASSLDLNNEQFF | TGTGCCAGCAGCTTAGACCTTAACAATGAGCAGTTCTTC
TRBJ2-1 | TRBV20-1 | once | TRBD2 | CSARSLRDYYNEQFF | TGCAGTGCTAGATCCCTCCGGGACTATTATAATGAGCAGTTCTTC
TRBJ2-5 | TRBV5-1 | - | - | CASSLQGSEETQYF | TGCGCCAGCAGCTTACAGGGATCGGAAGAGACCCAGTACTTC
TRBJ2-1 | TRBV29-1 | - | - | CSVKQDRGEQFF | TGCAGCGTCAAACAAGATCGTGGTGAGCAGTTCTTC
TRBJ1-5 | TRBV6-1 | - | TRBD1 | CASSPEQGYSNQPQHF | TGTGCCAGCAGCCCCGAACAGGGGTATAGCAATCAGCCCCAGCATTTT
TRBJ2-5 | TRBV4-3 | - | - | CASSQVTGARETQYF | TGCGCCAGCAGCCAAGTGACGGGGGCGAGGGAGACCCAGTACTTC
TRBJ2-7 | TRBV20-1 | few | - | CSAIRTALSYEQYF | TGCAGTGCTATTAGGACAGCCCTATCCTACGAGCAGTACTTC
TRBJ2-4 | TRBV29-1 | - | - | CSFSQTGHQYF | TGCAGCTTTTCTCAGACCGGACACCAGTACTTC
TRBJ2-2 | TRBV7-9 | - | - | CASMASARVETGELFF | TGTGCCAGCATGGCTTCAGCGAGAGTGGAAACCGGGGAGCTGTTTTTT